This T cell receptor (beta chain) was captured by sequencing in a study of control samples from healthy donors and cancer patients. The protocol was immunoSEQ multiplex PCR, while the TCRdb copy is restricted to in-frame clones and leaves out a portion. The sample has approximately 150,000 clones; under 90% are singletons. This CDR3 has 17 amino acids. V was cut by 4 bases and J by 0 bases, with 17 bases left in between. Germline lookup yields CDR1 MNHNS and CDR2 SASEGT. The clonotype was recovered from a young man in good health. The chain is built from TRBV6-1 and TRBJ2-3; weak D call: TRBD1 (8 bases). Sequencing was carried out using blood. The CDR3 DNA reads TGTGCCAGCAGTGGAGCGGGACAGGATCTTAGCACAGATACGCAGTATTTT. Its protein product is CASSGAGQDLSTDTQYF.